This T cell receptor (beta chain) was recorded in a study of T cell responses to AZD1222 COVID-19 vaccine. Points on this clone: The antigen is unknown.

Profiled with immunoSEQ multiplex PCR; TCRdb holds only in-frame clones, not every one. This sample has some 120,000 clones; roughly nine tenths occur once, and the top ten carry approximately 4.5%. Study-level results: Repertoires were obtained solely post-peak T cell response.

Here the sequenced sample was peripheral blood, taken on day 0 of AZD1222 vaccination. The clonotype originates from an adult in good health.

This CDR3 reads CASSLTGNAGNTIYF. The CDR3 region has the DNA TGTGCCAGCAGCTTAACAGGGAACGCTGGAAACACCATATATTTT. J is TRBJ1-3 and V is TRBV7-2, with a possible D match to TRBD1 (6 bases). Trimming took 2 bases from V and 2 from J, leaving 10 bases between them. This CDR3 is built from 15 residues. Germline V gives CDR1 SGHTA, CDR2 FQGNSA.